The present T cell receptor (beta chain) was sequenced within a study of T cell responses to AZD1222 COVID-19 vaccine. The CDR3 has 17 residues. TCRdb's table, derived via immunoSEQ multiplex PCR, lists solely in-frame clones and lacks some. The table lists about 120,000 clones, approximately 94% of them singletons. This TCR derives from an adult who received the AZD1222 COVID-19 vaccine. The sample here was peripheral blood, taken 28 days after the second AZD1222 dose. The J gene is TRBJ1-4, the V gene TRBV21-1. TRBV21-1 corresponds to a pseudogene. In DNA, the CDR3 is TGTGCCAGCAGCATTGGGACGGTCCTTCGGGGTAATGAAAAACTGTTTTTT. Its translation is CASSIGTVLRGNEKLFF.